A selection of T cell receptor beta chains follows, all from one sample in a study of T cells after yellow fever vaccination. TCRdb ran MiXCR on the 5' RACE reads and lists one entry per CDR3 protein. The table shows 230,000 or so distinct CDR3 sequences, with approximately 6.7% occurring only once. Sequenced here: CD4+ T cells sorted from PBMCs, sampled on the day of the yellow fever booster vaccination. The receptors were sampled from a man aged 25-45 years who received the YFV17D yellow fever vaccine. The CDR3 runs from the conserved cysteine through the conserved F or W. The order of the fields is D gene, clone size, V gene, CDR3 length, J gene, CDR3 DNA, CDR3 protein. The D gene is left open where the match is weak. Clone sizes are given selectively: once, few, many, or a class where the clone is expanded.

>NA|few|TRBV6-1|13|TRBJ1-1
TGTGCCAGCAGTGAAAGCCTTAACACTGAAGCTTTCTTT
CASSESLNTEAFF
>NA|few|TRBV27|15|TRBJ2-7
TGTGCCAGCAGTTTAGAGGGCCTGAGCCGATACGAGCAGTACTTC
CASSLEGLSRYEQYF
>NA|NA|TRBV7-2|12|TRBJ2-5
TGTGCCAGCAGTCCCCTCGCCGAGACCCAGTACTTC
CASSPLAETQYF
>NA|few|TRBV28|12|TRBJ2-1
TGTGCCAGCAATATAGGGGTGAATGAGCAGTTCTTC
CASNIGVNEQFF
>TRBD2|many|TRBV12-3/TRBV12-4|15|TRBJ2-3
TGTGCCAGCAGTCCACTAGCGCTAGAGAGGGATACGCAGTATTTT
CASSPLALERDTQYF
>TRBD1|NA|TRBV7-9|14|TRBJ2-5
TGTGCCAGCAGCGAGGGGACAGGGAAAGAGACCCAGTACTTC
CASSEGTGKETQYF
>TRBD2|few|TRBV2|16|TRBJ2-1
TGTGCCAGCAGTGAAGGACTAGCGGGAGACTACAATGAGCAGTTCTTC
CASSEGLAGDYNEQFF
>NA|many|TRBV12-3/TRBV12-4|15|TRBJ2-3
TGTGCCAGCAGTCGACAGGCGGGAGTCACAGATACGCAGTATTTT
CASSRQAGVTDTQYF
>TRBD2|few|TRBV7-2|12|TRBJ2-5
TGTGCCAGCAGCTGGGACTACACGACCCAGTACTTC
CASSWDYTTQYF
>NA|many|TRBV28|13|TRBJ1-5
TGTGCCAGCAGTTGGGGCCCGGATCAGCCCCAGCATTTT
CASSWGPDQPQHF
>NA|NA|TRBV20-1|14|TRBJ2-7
TGCAGTGCGAATTCCCGGGGGGCTTCCTACGAGCAGTACTTC
CSANSRGASYEQYF
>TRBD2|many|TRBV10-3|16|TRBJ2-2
TGTGCCATCAGTGAGCCCAGGACTAGAGTCACCGGGGAGCTGTTTTTT
CAISEPRTRVTGELFF
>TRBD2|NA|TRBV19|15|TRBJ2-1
TGTGCCAGTAGTACGGGACTAGCGGTTTCCAATGAGCAGTTCTTC
CASSTGLAVSNEQFF
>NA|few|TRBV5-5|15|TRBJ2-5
TGTGCCAGCAGCTTGAATGGTAGGACAGAAGAGACCCAGTACTTC
CASSLNGRTEETQYF
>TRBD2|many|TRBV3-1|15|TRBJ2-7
TGTGCCAGCAGCCAAGGGACTAGCGGTTCCTACGAGCAGTACTTC
CASSQGTSGSYEQYF
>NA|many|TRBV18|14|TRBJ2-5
TGTGCCAGCTCACCACCGGGTAGTCAAGAGACCCAGTACTTC
CASSPPGSQETQYF
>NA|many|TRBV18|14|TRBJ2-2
TGTGCCAGCTCACCACTCGCATACACCGGGGAGCTGTTTTTT
CASSPLAYTGELFF
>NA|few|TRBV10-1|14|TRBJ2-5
TGCGCCAGCAGTGCCGGGCCAGGGGTGGAGACCCAGTACTTC
CASSAGPGVETQYF
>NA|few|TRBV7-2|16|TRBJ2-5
TGTGCCAGCAGCCTCCGGTCAGGGGTCGGTCGAGAGACCCAGTACTTC
CASSLRSGVGRETQYF
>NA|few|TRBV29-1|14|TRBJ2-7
TGCAGCGTTGCTATGTCCACTTGGGCCTACGAGCAGTACTTC
CSVAMSTWAYEQYF
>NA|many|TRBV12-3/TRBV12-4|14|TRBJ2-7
TGTGCCAGCAGTTTATGGGCTAGCTCCGACGAGCAGTACTTC
CASSLWASSDEQYF
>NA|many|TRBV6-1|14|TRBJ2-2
TGTGCCAGCATTGGACGGCTAAACACCGGGGAGCTGTTTTTT
CASIGRLNTGELFF
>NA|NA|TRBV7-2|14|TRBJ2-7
TGTGCCAGCAGCTTAGCCGGGGTTAAGTACGAGCAGTACTTC
CASSLAGVKYEQYF
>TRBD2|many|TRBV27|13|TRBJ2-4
TGTGCCAGCAGTCCTAGCGGGAGAAACATTCAGTACTTC
CASSPSGRNIQYF
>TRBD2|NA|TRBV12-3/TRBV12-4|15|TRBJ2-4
TGTGCCAGCACCGTAATAGCGGGAGGGCCCAACATTCAGTACTTC
CASTVIAGGPNIQYF
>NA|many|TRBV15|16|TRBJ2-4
TGTGCCACCAGCAGAGGCCCCGATATAGCCAAAAACATTCAGTACTTC
CATSRGPDIAKNIQYF
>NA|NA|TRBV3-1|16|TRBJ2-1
TGTGCCAGCCGCGATTCCGGGACGCGATCCTACAATGAGCAGTTCTTC
CASRDSGTRSYNEQFF
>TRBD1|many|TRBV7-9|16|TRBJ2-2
TGTGCCAGCAGACCCGGGACAGGGCTGAACACCGGGGAGCTGTTTTTT
CASRPGTGLNTGELFF
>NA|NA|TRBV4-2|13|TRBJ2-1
TGTGCCAGCAGCCAAGTCACGGTCTATGAGCAGTTCTTC
CASSQVTVYEQFF
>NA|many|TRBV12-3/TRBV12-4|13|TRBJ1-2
TGTGCCAGCAGTAGTAGATCGCTCTATGGCTACACCTTC
CASSSRSLYGYTF
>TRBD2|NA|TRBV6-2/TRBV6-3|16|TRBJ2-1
TGTGCCAGCAGTAACCCCGGGACTAGCGGGTACAATGAGCAGTTCTTC
CASSNPGTSGYNEQFF
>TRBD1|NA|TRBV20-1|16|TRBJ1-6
TGCAGTGCTAGAGATCGGTCGGGACAGTTAAATTCACCCCTCCACTTT
CSARDRSGQLNSPLHF
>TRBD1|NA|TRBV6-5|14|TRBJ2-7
TGTGCCAGCAGTTCGCCGGGACAGCGCGCCGAGCAGTACTTC
CASSSPGQRAEQYF
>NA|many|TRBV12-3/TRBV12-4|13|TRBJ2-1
TGTGCCAGCAGCCGGGGATTCCAAAATGAGCAGTTCTTC
CASSRGFQNEQFF
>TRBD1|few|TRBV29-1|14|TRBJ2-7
TGCAGCGTTGAGGGACAGGGAAGAACCGGCGAGCAGTACTTC
CSVEGQGRTGEQYF
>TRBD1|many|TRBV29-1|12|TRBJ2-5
TGCAGCGCTTGGACAGGGTCCGAGACCCAGTACTTC
CSAWTGSETQYF
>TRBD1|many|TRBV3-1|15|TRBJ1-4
TGTGCCAGCAGCTTGACAGGGGGCACAAATGAAAAACTGTTTTTT
CASSLTGGTNEKLFF
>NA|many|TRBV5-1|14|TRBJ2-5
TGCGCCAGCAGCCAGGACAGCAAACAAGAGACCCAGTACTTC
CASSQDSKQETQYF
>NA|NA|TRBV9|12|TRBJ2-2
TGTGCCAGCAGCGTAGCCGTGGGGGAGCTGTTTTTT
CASSVAVGELFF
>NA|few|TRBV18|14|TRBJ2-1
TGTGCCAGCTCACCCGGGGTAGCCTCCAATGAGCAGTTCTTC
CASSPGVASNEQFF
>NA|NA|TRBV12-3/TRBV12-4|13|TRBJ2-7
TGTGCCAGCAGTACACCAGGGGCGGGCGAGCAGTACTTC
CASSTPGAGEQYF
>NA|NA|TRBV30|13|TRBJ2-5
TGTGCCTGGAGTGTTATGGGCCAAGAGACCCAGTACTTC
CAWSVMGQETQYF
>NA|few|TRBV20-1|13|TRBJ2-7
TGCAGTGCTAGAGGGGTGTCGGGCTACGAGCAGTACTTC
CSARGVSGYEQYF
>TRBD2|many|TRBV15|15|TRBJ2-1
TGTGCCACCAGCAGCGGACTAGCGGCTTACAATGAGCAGTTCTTC
CATSSGLAAYNEQFF
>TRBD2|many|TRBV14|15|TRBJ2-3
TGTGCCAGCAGCAGTCCCGGGAAAAGCGGGAGGTCGCAGTATTTT
CASSSPGKSGRSQYF
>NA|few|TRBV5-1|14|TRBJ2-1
TGCGCCAGCAGCGGGACAAATAAGGGCAATGAGCAGTTCTTC
CASSGTNKGNEQFF
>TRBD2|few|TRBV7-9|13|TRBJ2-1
TGTGCCAGCAGCTTAGGACTAGCGGGAGAGCAGTTCTTC
CASSLGLAGEQFF
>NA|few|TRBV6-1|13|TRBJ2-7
TGTGCCCCCTTTGAGGTGTCCGGCTGCGAGCAGTACTTC
CAPFEVSGCEQYF
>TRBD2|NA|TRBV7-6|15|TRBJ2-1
TGTGCCAGCAGCTACGCCGGGACTAGCGGGAATGAGCAGTTCTTC
CASSYAGTSGNEQFF
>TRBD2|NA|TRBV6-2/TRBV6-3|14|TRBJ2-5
TGTGCCAGCGGACTGGCCGGGAGGGACGGGACCCAGTACTTC
CASGLAGRDGTQYF
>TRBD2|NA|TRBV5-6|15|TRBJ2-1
TGTGCCAGCAGCTACCGCGGGGGGACATACAATGAGCAGTTCTTC
CASSYRGGTYNEQFF
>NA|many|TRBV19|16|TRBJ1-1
TGTGCCAGTAGTATCGATCAAGGACAGCTGAACACTGAAGCTTTCTTT
CASSIDQGQLNTEAFF
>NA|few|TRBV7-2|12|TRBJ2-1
TGTGCCAGCAGCCGGAGAAGGAATGAGCAGTTCTTC
CASSRRRNEQFF